Listed below are T cell receptor beta chains from one sample, sequenced in a study of regulatory T cells in long-lasting Graves disease. Using its own MiXCR run on the multiplex PCR reads, TCRdb lists one record per CDR3 protein. The sample has around 450,000 distinct CDR3 sequences, roughly 16% seen once. These data were likewise used in another study, on T cells in Graves' hyperthyroidism and ophthalmopathy.

The sample in question was peripheral blood mononuclear cells (PBMCs), obtained at new diagnosis, from a patient treated with antithyroid drugs. Source of these receptors: a man between 35 and 55 years old with Graves disease. The CDR3 runs from the conserved cysteine through the conserved F or W.

V gene,J gene,CDR3 protein
TRBV30,TRBJ2-7,CAWGRGGSSYEQYF
TRBV30,TRBJ1-2,CAWSPPILDRKGYTF
TRBV20-1,TRBJ2-7,CSAERLGGDEQYF
TRBV12-3/TRBV12-4,TRBJ2-7,CASSRDRAWEQYF
TRBV19,TRBJ2-7,CASSPGDRRYEQYF
TRBV12-3/TRBV12-4,TRBJ1-2,CASISGDRGRANYGYTF
TRBV20-1,TRBJ1-5,CSARPGSISNQPQHF
TRBV19,TRBJ2-1,CASGTSGRLSYNEQFF
TRBV10-3,TRBJ2-3,CVIRGEGNTDTQYF
TRBV2,TRBJ2-1,CASSLTSGRMFF
TRBV5-1,TRBJ2-7,CASSLLASGSYEQYF
TRBV4-1,TRBJ2-7,CASSQGREVSYEQYF
TRBV28,TRBJ1-6,CASSFGQGHGSPLHF
TRBV7-2,TRBJ2-7,CASRSRSYEQYF
TRBV11-2,TRBJ1-1,CASSLAQSYTEAFF
TRBV7-9,TRBJ1-5,CASSSGNTGGWQPQHF
TRBV5-1,TRBJ1-6,CASSLEPRGMNSPLHF
TRBV20-1,TRBJ2-2,CSARSRVTAGELFF
TRBV5-1,TRBJ2-7,CASSFTVLSYEQYF
TRBV6-2/TRBV6-3,TRBJ1-2,CASSYSRQGTYGYTF
TRBV27,TRBJ2-3,CASSLWGSSTDTQYF
TRBV7-9,TRBJ1-1,CASRHRGGKDTEAFF
TRBV19,TRBJ2-7,CASSIVAGGKDEQYF
TRBV27,TRBJ2-1,CASSLIVAGPYNEQFF
TRBV5-1,TRBJ1-4,CASSPGGTTTNEKLFF
TRBV28,TRBJ2-7,CASSSRDRPYPYEQYF
TRBV11-1,TRBJ2-1,CASSPRTGTYNEQFF
TRBV28,TRBJ1-5,CASSLSVPPQHF
TRBV2,TRBJ2-3,CASTPGGGRTDTQYF
TRBV3-1,TRBJ2-7,CASSQPAKGPGFTYEQYF
TRBV6-9,TRBJ2-7,CASSNGLAPYEQYF
TRBV12-3/TRBV12-4,TRBJ1-1,CASSLMVWGLETEAFF
TRBV3-1,TRBJ1-1,CASSRTKTEAFF
TRBV6-1,TRBJ1-3,CASSRGIEGNTIYF
TRBV18,TRBJ2-1,CASSDGQGRSNEQFF
TRBV24-1,TRBJ2-2,CATSAAGIRTGELFF
TRBV20-1,TRBJ2-1,CSATGGFDYEQFF
TRBV5-4,TRBJ2-1,CASSLVTRTSGSYNEQFF
TRBV5-1,TRBJ2-1,CASSPQGSGYNEQFF
TRBV7-9,TRBJ2-1,CASRGQGDNEQFF
TRBV6-1,TRBJ2-7,CASSRLTGSEQYF
TRBV2,TRBJ2-7,CASRETGHNYEQYF
TRBV24-1,TRBJ2-1,CATSDRQASSYNEQFF
TRBV5-8,TRBJ1-2,CASSLAGIGYGYTF
TRBV11-3,TRBJ2-1,CASSPEVTYNEQFF
TRBV20-1,TRBJ1-1,CSARVAGTETEAFF
TRBV10-3,TRBJ2-3,CAISELMGGVTDTQYF
TRBV28,TRBJ2-4,CASSLWRDEAKNIQYF
TRBV7-8,TRBJ2-5,CASSFTSGRRSGVETQYF
TRBV19,TRBJ2-2,CASSTTTAMNTGELFF